The rows below give T cell receptor beta chains drawn from one sample of a study of shared T cell receptors in the human thymus. Assay used: immunoSEQ multiplex PCR; TCRdb lists only in-frame clones, some missing. The table shows hundreds of thousands of clones, with 80% to 90% occurring only once. The same data also went into a second study, on human thymus T cells.

Material for sequencing was thymocytes. The receptors were gathered from a boy younger than two with a congenital heart defect. Both conserved end residues are part of each CDR3. The D gene is left open where the match is weak. Clone size is shown for a subset of rows, as once, few, many or a class of expanded clone.

j_call v_call clone_size d_call cdr3_nt cdr3_aa
TRBJ1-3 TRBV7-9 - - TGTGCCAGCAGCCTTAATGAGCAGGTTGGAAACACCATATATTTT CASSLNEQVGNTIYF
TRBJ2-2 TRBV9 - TRBD1 TGTGCCAGCAGTGACCGATGGGACAGACTAACCGGGGAGCTGTTTTTT CASSDRWDRLTGELFF
TRBJ1-6 TRBV7-9 few - TGTGCCAGTCGACAGAAGAAGTATAATTCACCCCTCCACTTT CASRQKKYNSPLHF
TRBJ2-7 TRBV28 - - TGTGCCAGCAGTTCCTCCACATGGGAGCAGTACTTC CASSSSTWEQYF
TRBJ2-1 TRBV19 - - TGTGCCAGTAGTACTAAGCGCTTTTCCTACAATGAGCAGTTCTTC CASSTKRFSYNEQFF
TRBJ1-1 TRBV6-5 - - TGTGCCAGCAGTGAGATCGACTGGAACACTGAAGCTTTCTTT CASSEIDWNTEAFF
TRBJ1-5 TRBV15 once - TGTGCCACCAGCAGAGATGTACGGGAAAATCAGCCCCAGCATTTT CATSRDVRENQPQHF
TRBJ2-7 TRBV4-3 once - TGCGCCAGCAGCTTACAGACTAGTTCCTACGAGCAGTACTTC CASSLQTSSYEQYF
TRBJ1-1 TRBV29-1 once TRBD1 TGCAGCGTTGACGGAGCGGTAGGTAGGGGGCTGAACACTGAAGCTTTCTTT CSVDGAVGRGLNTEAFF
TRBJ1-2 TRBV7-3 - - TGTGCCAGCAGCTTAAGTTCGGTTGGGGCAGTTGACTATGGCTACACCTTC CASSLSSVGAVDYGYTF
TRBJ2-2 TRBV14 once TRBD2 TGTGCCAGCAGCCAAGTCCCGATAGCGGGAGGGCCCCAGACGAACACCGGGGAGCTGTTTTTT CASSQVPIAGGPQTNTGELFF
TRBJ2-2 TRBV10-3 - TRBD2 TGTGCCATCAGTGATCCTCCGACTAGCGGGATTGCCGGGGAGCTGTTTTTT CAISDPPTSGIAGELFF
TRBJ2-4 TRBV4-3 - TRBD1 TGCGCCAGCAGCCAAACAGGGGGCGCTTTCGGAGCCAAAAACATTCAGTACTTC CASSQTGGAFGAKNIQYF
TRBJ1-5 TRBV19 - TRBD1 TGTGCCAGTACTGACAGGGCGCGTCAGCCCCAGCATTTT CASTDRARQPQHF
TRBJ1-4 TRBV27 once TRBD1 TGTGCCAGCAGTGACCACAGGGGGCGTAATGAAAAACTGTTTTTT CASSDHRGRNEKLFF
TRBJ1-6 TRBV6-5 - - TGTGCCAGCAGTTACCAGGGGAATAATTCACCCCTCCACTTT CASSYQGNNSPLHF
TRBJ1-5 TRBV19 - TRBD1 TGTGCCAGTAGTAAGACAGGGGGCGAGTTGAGCAATCAGCCCCAGCATTTT CASSKTGGELSNQPQHF
TRBJ2-7 TRBV28 once - TGTGCCTCGAGACCTGCGGTGAGCTCCTACGAGCAGTACTTC CASRPAVSSYEQYF
TRBJ2-7 TRBV6-5 - TRBD2 TGTGCCAGCCGCCAGCTTTCCGGGGGGAGCTACGAGCAGTACTTC CASRQLSGGSYEQYF
TRBJ1-2 TRBV28 - - TGTGCCAGCAGCTCCTTCGTTAGATACTATGGCTACACCTTC CASSSFVRYYGYTF
TRBJ1-5 TRBV4-1 - TRBD1 TGCGCCAGCAGCCTTTACTCTGACAGGGCGTTTAATCAGCCCCAGCATTTT CASSLYSDRAFNQPQHF
TRBJ2-1 TRBV28 - TRBD2 TGTGCCAGCCTACTACTAGCGGGAGGTTCGAATGAGCAGTTCTTC CASLLLAGGSNEQFF
TRBJ1-4 TRBV4-2 - TRBD1 TGTGCCAGCAGCCAAGAGGACAGGAACGAAAAACTGTTTTTT CASSQEDRNEKLFF
TRBJ2-7 TRBV30 - - TGTGCCTGGAGTTGGGCGATCTCCTACGAGCAGTACTTC CAWSWAISYEQYF
TRBJ1-1 TRBV7-9 - - TGTGCCAGCAGCTTAAGACTCCCCGGGGACACTGAAGCTTTCTTT CASSLRLPGDTEAFF
TRBJ2-5 TRBV7-2 - TRBD2 TGTGCCAGCAGCTTAGATGCGCCTGCGGGGGGACACCAAGAGACCCAGTACTTC CASSLDAPAGGHQETQYF
TRBJ1-2 TRBV9 - TRBD1 TGTGCCAGCAGCCCGCCGGGACAGGGGGCGGAAGGCTACACCTTC CASSPPGQGAEGYTF
TRBJ2-2 TRBV4-1 - TRBD1 TGCGCCAGCCACCGACAGGGGGGAAGCACCGGGGAGCTGTTTTTT CASHRQGGSTGELFF
TRBJ1-5 TRBV10-1 - - TGCGCCACCCTAGATGTCGGGGGATTTCAGCCCCAGCATTTT CATLDVGGFQPQHF
TRBJ1-1 TRBV5-6 - - TGTGCCAGCAACCCAACGGACAGCCACACTGAAGCTTTCTTT CASNPTDSHTEAFF